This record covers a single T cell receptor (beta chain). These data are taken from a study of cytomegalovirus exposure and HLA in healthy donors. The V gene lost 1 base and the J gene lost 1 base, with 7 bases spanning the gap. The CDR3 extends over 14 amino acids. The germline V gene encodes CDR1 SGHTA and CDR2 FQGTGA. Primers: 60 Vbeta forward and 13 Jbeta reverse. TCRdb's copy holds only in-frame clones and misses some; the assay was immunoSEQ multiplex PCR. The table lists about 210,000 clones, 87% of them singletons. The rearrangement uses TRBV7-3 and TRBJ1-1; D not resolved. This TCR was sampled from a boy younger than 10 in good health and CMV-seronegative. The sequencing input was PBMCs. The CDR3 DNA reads TGTGCCAGCAGCTTAAGTACAGCGAACACTGAAGCTTTCTTT. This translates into CASSLSTANTEAFF.